These 13 T cell receptor beta chains originate from one sample sequenced in a study of CD8+CD57+ T cells in acquired aplastic anemia. An expansion of CD8+CD57+ cells by flow cytometry had been shown in patients chosen for sequencing. Genomic DNA provided the template from which TCR beta VDJ and CDR3 profiles were obtained. One entry per CDR3 protein, called by TCRdb with MiXCR from the reads. The top ten hold around 1% of the sample, which has 150,000 or so distinct CDR3 sequences, under 55% seen once. The specimen was sorted CD4+, CD8+, or CD8+CD57+ T cells (not recorded which) from PBMCs. Receptors originate from a human donor with aplastic anemia.

This clonotype was recorded many times. The chain combines TRBV24-1 with TRBJ2-1, with 9 bases aligning to TRBD2. V lost 5 bases, J lost 2 bases, and 6 bases stayed unmatched. CDR1 and CDR2 (germline): KGHDR, SFDVKD. This CDR3 contains 16 residues. DNA of the CDR3: TGTGCCACCAGTGTGGGTGCGGGGGGGCCCTACAATGAGCAGTTCTTC. Its protein product is CATSVGAGGPYNEQFF.

The chain recombines TRBV12-3 or TRBV12-4 with TRBJ2-2, with a weak D call TRBD2 (5 bases). Deletions cut 5 bases from V and 3 bases from J, with 13 bases between. The CDR3 spans 15 residues. CDR3 protein: CASSLSEGHTGELFF. The DNA of the CDR3 is TGTGCCAGCAGTCTTTCCGAGGGCCACACCGGGGAGCTGTTTTTT.

This rearrangement joins TRBV6-5 to TRBJ1-4, with TRBD1 as a possible D gene (5 bases). V was pared by 4 bases and J by 10 bases, with 16 bases between. The germline gives CDR1 MNHEY, CDR2 SVGAGI. This CDR3 spans 14 amino acids. The CDR3 sequence: CASSSGKWQGKLFF. Here the CDR3 DNA reads TGTGCCAGCAGTTCGGGGAAATGGCAGGGAAAACTGTTTTTT.

The genes are TRBV10-3 and TRBJ2-4; a weak D match, TRBD1 (5 bases). Per the germline V gene, CDR1 is ENHRY and CDR2 is SYGVKD. The CDR3 length is 14 residues. V lost 1 base and J 8 bases, leaving 12 bases between the germline ends. In nucleotides, the CDR3 is TGTGCCATCAGTGAGTTGGGGCTAGGGGACATTCAGTACTTC. Translation: CAISELGLGDIQYF.

This clonotype was observed a handful of times. V gene TRBV7-8 combines with J gene TRBJ2-7; D gene unclear. Germline assignment: CDR1 SGHVS and CDR2 FQNEAQ. This CDR3 is built from 11 residues. V was shortened by 2 bases and J by 6 bases, with 5 bases between the two germline ends. CDR3 region: CASSLNSEQYF. CDR3 sequence (DNA): TGTGCCAGCAGCTTAAATAGCGAGCAGTACTTC.

The J gene is TRBJ1-5, the V gene TRBV25-1; TRBD1 matches at 8 bases. This CDR3 spans 16 amino acids. V was clipped by 1 base and J by 4 bases; unmatched bases: 6. Germline V CDR1 and CDR2: MGHDK, SYGVNS. The CDR3 region is CASSESDRANNQPQHF. The CDR3 bases are TGTGCCAGCAGTGAATCGGACAGGGCGAATAATCAGCCCCAGCATTTT.

This clonotype has only a few counts. This CDR3 is CASSESTGSWETQYF. The CDR3 DNA sequence: TGCGCCAGCAGTGAGTCTACAGGGAGTTGGGAGACCCAGTACTTC. The chain is built from TRBV10-1 and TRBJ2-5; a weak D match, TRBD1 (6 bases). With 0 bases removed from V and 5 bases from J, the gap between germline ends came to 13 bases. The CDR3 is 15 residues long. Germline V gene data show CDR1 as WNHNN and CDR2 as SYGVQD (reference sequence).

The chain has TRBV15 and TRBJ2-5; D is uncertain. Between the trimmed V and J ends, which lost 5 bases and 0 bases, there was a span of 7 bases. There are 13 residues in the CDR3. CDR1 is LNHNV, CDR2 YYDKDF, per germline (reference sequence). Here the CDR3 DNA reads TGTGCCACCAGCCGAAACCACCAAGAGACCCAGTACTTC. It codes for CATSRNHQETQYF.

This chain joins TRBV12-3 or TRBV12-4 and TRBJ1-1; 8 bases align to TRBD1. This CDR3 is 14 amino acids long. The V gene end was trimmed by 5 bases and the J gene end by 4 bases; junction bases not matched to a gene: 6. CDR3 amino acids: CASSPDRGGTEAFF. CDR3 bases: TGTGCCAGCAGTCCCGACAGGGGCGGCACTGAAGCTTTCTTT.

CDR3 nucleotides: TGCAGTGCTACACAGGGAAGTCAGAACGAGCAGTACTTC. This encodes CSATQGSQNEQYF. The chain is built from TRBV20-1 and TRBJ2-7; weak D call: TRBD1 (6 bases). The CDR3 is made up of 13 amino acids. V lost 4 bases and J 5 bases, leaving 15 bases between the germline ends. Looked up from germline, CDR1 is DFQATT and CDR2 is SNEGSKA (reference sequence).

On this clonotype: It may be a read error: a sequence one base away is much more abundant. CDR3: CASKLMSGGPGDTQYF. The CDR3 nucleotides are TGTGCCAGCAAACTTATGAGCGGGGGGCCGGGAGATACGCAGTATTTT. This sequence joins TRBV25-1 and TRBJ2-3, with 9 bases matching TRBD2. The CDR3 consists of 16 residues. Germline V CDR1 and CDR2: MGHDK, SYGVNS. After removal of 7 bases from V and 5 bases from J, the junction contained 13 bases not matched to a gene.

In the case of this clonotype: A clone one base away is much larger, so this may be a read error. The rearrangement joins TRBV12-3 or TRBV12-4 to TRBJ1-1; TRBD1 agrees at 10 bases. The CDR3 loop spans 15 amino acids. The trim removed 7 bases at V and 5 bases at J, leaving 10 bases unmatched. The CDR3 loop is CASKSRDRGGTEAFF. CDR3 sequence (DNA): TGTGCCAGCAAGTCCCGGGACAGGGGAGGGACTGAAGCTTTCTTT.

This clonotype occurred many times. This chain connects TRBV27 to TRBJ2-7; no clear D gene. The CDR3 consists of 11 residues. V lost 2 bases and J lost 12, with 11 bases in between. Germline values: CDR1 MNHEY, CDR2 SMNVEV (reference sequence). The CDR3 nucleotides read TGTGCCAGCAGTTTAGGATCTGTCTGGTACTTC. It codes for CASSLGSVWYF.